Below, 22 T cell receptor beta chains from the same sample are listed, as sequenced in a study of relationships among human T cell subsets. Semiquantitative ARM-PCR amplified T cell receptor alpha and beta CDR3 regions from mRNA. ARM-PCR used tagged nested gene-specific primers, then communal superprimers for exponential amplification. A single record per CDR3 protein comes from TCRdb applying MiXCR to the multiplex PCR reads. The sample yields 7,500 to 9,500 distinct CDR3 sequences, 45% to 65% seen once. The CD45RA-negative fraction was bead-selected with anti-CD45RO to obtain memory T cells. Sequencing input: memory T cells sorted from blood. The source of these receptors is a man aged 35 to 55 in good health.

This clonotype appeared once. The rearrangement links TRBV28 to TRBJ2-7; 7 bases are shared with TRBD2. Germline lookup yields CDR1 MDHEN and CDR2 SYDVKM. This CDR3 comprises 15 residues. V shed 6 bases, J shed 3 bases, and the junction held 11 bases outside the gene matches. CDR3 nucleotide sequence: TGTGCCAGCAGGTCCGCCTGGCGGGAGATCTACGAGCAGTACTTC. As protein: CASRSAWREIYEQYF. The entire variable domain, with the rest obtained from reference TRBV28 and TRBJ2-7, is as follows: DVKVTQSSRYLVKRTGEKVFLECVQDMDHENMFWYRQDPGLGLRLIYFSYDVKMKEKGDIPEGYSVSREKKERFSLILESASTNQTSMYLCASRSAWREIYEQYFGPGTRLTVT.

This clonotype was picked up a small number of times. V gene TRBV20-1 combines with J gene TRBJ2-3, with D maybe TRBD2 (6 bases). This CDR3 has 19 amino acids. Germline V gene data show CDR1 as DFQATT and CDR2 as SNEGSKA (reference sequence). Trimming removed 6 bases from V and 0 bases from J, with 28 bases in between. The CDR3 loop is CSARLMTRGLLGSTDTQYF. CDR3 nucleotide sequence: TGCAGTGCGAGACTTATGACTAGAGGACTGTTGGGTAGCACAGATACGCAGTATTTT.

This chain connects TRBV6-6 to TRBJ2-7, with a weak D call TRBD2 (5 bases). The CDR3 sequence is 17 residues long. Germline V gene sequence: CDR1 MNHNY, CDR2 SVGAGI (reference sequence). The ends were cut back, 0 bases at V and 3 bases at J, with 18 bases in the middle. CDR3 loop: CASSYSPSTGIFYEQYF. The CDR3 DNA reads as TGTGCCAGCAGTTACTCCCCGAGCACCGGGATTTTCTACGAGCAGTACTTC.

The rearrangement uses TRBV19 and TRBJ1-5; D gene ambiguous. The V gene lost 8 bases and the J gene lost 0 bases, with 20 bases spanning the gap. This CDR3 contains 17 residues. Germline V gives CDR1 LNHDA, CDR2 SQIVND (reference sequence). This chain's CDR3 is CASRRGPWSNSNQPQHF. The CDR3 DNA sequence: TGTGCCAGTCGCCGCGGACCGTGGTCGAATAGCAATCAGCCCCAGCATTTT.

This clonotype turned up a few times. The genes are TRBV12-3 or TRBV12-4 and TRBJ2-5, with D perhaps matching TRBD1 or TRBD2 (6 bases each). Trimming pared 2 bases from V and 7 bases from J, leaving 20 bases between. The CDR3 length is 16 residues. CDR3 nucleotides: TGTGCCAGCAGTTTACGGGGGCAGGGGAGTGATGGGACCCAGTACTTC. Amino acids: CASSLRGQGSDGTQYF.

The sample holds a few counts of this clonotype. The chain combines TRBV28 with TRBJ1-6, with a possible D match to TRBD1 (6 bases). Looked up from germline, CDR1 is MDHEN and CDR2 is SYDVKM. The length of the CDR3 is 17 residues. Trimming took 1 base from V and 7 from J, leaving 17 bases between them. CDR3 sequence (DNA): TGTGCCAGCAGTTTATATCGGGACACATTTGTAAATTCACCCCTCCACTTT. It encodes CASSLYRDTFVNSPLHF.

The DNA for the CDR3 is TGTGCCAGCAGCCTAAGCGGATTCGACACAGATACGCAGTATTTT. It encodes CASSLSGFDTDTQYF. The J gene is TRBJ2-3, the V gene TRBV11-2; weak D call: TRBD2 (5 bases). V dropped 5 bases and J dropped 2 bases, with 14 bases sitting between them. The germline V gene encodes CDR1 SGHAT and CDR2 FQNNGV. The CDR3 length is 15 residues. The full variable domain, completed using reference TRBV11-2 and TRBJ2-3, is EAGVAQSPRYKIIEKRQSVAFWCNPISGHATLYWYQQILGQGPKLLIQFQNNGVVDDSQLPKDRFSAERLKGVDSTLKIQPAKLEDSAVYLCASSLSGFDTDTQYFGPGTRLTVL.

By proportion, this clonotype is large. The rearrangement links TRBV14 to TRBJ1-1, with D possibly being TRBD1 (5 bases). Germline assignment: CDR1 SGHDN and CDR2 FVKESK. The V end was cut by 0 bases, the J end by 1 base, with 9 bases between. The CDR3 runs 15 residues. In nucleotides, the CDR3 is TGTGCCAGCAGCCAAGACAGGGTGGGGAACACTGAAGCTTTCTTT. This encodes CASSQDRVGNTEAFF.

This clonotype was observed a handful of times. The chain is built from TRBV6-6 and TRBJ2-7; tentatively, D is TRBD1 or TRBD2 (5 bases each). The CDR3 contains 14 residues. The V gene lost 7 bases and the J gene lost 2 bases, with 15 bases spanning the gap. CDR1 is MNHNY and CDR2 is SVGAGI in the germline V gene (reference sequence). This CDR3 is CASTAGQGAYEQYF. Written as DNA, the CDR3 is TGTGCCAGCACCGCAGGCCAGGGAGCCTACGAGCAGTACTTC.

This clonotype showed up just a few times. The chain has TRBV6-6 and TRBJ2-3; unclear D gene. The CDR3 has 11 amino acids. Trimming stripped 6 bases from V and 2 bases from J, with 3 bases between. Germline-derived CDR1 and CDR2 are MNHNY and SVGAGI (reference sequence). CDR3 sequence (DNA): TGTGCCAGCAGAACCACAGATACGCAGTATTTT. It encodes CASRTTDTQYF.

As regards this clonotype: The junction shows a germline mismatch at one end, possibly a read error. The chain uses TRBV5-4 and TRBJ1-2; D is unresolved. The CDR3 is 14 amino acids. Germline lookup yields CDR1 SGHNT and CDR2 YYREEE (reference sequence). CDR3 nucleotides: TGCGCCAGCAGCTTCGGAGCCGGGAACTATGGCTACACCTTC. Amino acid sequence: CASSFGAGNYGYTF.

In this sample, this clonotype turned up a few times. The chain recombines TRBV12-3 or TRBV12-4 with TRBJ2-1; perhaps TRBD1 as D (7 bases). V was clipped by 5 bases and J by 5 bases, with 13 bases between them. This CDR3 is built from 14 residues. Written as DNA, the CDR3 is TGTGCCAGCAGTCGCGGGACAGTCAACAATGAGCAGTTCTTC. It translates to CASSRGTVNNEQFF.

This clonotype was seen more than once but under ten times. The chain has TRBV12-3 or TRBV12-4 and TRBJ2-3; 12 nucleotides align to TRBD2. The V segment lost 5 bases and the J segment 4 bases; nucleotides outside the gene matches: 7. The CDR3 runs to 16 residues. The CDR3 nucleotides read TGTGCCAGCAGTACTGGGGGACTAGCGGGTCCAGATACGCAGTATTTT. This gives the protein CASSTGGLAGPDTQYF.

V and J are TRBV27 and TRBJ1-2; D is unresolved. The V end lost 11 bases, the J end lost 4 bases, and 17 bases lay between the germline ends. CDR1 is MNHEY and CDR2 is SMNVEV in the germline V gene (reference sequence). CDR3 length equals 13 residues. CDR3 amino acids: CAARDRLGYGYTF. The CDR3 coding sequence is TGTGCCGCCCGGGATAGATTGGGCTATGGCTACACCTTC.

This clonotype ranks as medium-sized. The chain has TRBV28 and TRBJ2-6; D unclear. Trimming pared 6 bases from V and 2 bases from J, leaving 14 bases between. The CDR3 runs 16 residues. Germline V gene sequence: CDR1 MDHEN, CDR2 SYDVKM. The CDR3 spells CASRAFGEAGANVLTF. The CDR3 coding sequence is TGTGCCAGCAGAGCCTTCGGAGAGGCTGGGGCCAACGTCCTGACTTTC.

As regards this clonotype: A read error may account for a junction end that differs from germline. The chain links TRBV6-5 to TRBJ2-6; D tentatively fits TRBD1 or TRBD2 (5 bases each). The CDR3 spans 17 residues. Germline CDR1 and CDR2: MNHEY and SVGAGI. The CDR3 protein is CASRNEGRATGANVLTF. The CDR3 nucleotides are TGTGCTAGCAGGAACGAGGGCAGGGCGACTGGGGCCAACGTCCTGACTTTC.

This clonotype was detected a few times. The CDR3 loop reads CASSYRKGPYEQYF. In DNA form, the CDR3 reads TGTGCCAGCAGCTATCGAAAGGGTCCCTACGAGCAGTACTTC. The chain uses TRBV11-2 and TRBJ2-7; D not resolved. Germline V CDR1 and CDR2: SGHAT, FQNNGV. The CDR3 extends over 14 amino acids. V was clipped by 4 bases and J by 2 bases, with 12 bases between them.

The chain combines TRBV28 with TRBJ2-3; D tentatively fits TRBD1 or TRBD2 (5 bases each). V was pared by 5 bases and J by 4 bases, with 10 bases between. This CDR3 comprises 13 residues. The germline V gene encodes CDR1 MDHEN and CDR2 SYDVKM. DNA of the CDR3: TGTGCCAGCAGTAGGGACGGCGCAGATACGCAGTATTTT. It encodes CASSRDGADTQYF.

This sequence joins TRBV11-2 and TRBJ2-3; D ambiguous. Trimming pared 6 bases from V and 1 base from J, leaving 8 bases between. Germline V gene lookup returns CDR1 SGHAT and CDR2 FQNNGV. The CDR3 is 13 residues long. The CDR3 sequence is CASRAPGTDTQYF. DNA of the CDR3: TGTGCCAGCAGAGCACCTGGCACAGATACGCAGTATTTT. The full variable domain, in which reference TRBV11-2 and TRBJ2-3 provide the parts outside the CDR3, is EAGVAQSPRYKIIEKRQSVAFWCNPISGHATLYWYQQILGQGPKLLIQFQNNGVVDDSQLPKDRFSAERLKGVDSTLKIQPAKLEDSAVYLCASRAPGTDTQYFGPGTRLTVL.

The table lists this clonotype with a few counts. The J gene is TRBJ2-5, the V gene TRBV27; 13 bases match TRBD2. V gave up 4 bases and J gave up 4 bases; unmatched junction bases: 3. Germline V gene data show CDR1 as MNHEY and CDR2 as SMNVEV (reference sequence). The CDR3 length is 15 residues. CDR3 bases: TGTGCCAGCAGTTCCCGACTAGCGGGGGGAGAGACCCAGTACTTC. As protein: CASSSRLAGGETQYF.

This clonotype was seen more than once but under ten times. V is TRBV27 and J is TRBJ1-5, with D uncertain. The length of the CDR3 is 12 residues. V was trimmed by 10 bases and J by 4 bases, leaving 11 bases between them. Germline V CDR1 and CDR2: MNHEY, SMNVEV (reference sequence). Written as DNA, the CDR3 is TGTGCCACCAAGACGGGAAATCAGCCCCAGCATTTT. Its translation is CATKTGNQPQHF.

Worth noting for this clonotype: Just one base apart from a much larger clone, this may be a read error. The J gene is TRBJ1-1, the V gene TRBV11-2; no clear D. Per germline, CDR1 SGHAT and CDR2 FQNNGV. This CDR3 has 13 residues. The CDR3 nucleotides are TGTGCCAGCAGCTTAAGCGGGAACACTGAAACTTTCTTT. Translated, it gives CASSLSGNTETFF.